This entry lists 28 T cell receptor beta chains sequenced from one sample in a study of T cells in Graves' hyperthyroidism and ophthalmopathy. Amplified regions were TCR beta CDR3 sequences from RNA transcripts. HTBI primers were the set used in a first-round RT-PCR of the TCR CDR3. TCRdb re-analysed the multiplex PCR reads in MiXCR, keeping a single row per CDR3 protein. The sample yields some 350,000 distinct CDR3 sequences, roughly 15% seen once. Sequencing used blood. These receptors were taken from a woman aged 55-70 years with Graves' ophthalmopathy.

This clonotype was seen many times. The V call is TRBV20-1, the J call TRBJ2-3; 9 nucleotides match TRBD2. The CDR3 runs 13 residues. V lost 3 bases and J lost 8; bases outside the gene matches: 6. Germline CDR1 and CDR2: DFQATT and SNEGSKA (reference sequence). The CDR3 DNA sequence: TGCAGTGCTAGCGGGACTAGCCCGGGTACGCAGTATTTT. Residues: CSASGTSPGTQYF.

This clonotype has ten or more counts. The chain is built from TRBV9 and TRBJ2-3, with 7 nucleotides matching TRBD2. Per germline, CDR1 SGDLS and CDR2 YYNGEE. The CDR3 loop spans 15 amino acids. V shed 4 bases, J shed 2 bases, and the junction held 7 bases outside the gene matches. This chain's CDR3 is CASSHSGGYTDTQYF. The CDR3 bases are TGTGCCAGCAGCCACTCCGGGGGGTACACAGATACGCAGTATTTT.

This clonotype was seen many times. For the CDR3, the DNA is TGTGCCAGCAGCGTCCTAGCGGGAGGGCCGAGCGGGGAGCTGTTTTTT. This codes for CASSVLAGGPSGELFF. The chain recombines TRBV7-2 with TRBJ2-2, with 12 bases identical to TRBD2. This CDR3 has 16 amino acids. Germline CDR1 SGHTA, CDR2 FQGNSA. V was clipped by 5 bases and J by 7 bases; unmatched bases: 8.

This clonotype was picked up many times. The CDR3 nucleotides are TGCAGTGCTAGTCCTGGGTATGAGCAGTTCTTC. Translation gives CSASPGYEQFF. The rearrangement uses TRBV20-1 and TRBJ2-1; D unresolved. From germline, CDR1 is DFQATT and CDR2 SNEGSKA (reference sequence). This CDR3 has 11 amino acids. Deletions cut 3 bases from V and 8 bases from J, with 8 bases between.

This clonotype was observed many times. J is TRBJ2-5 and V is TRBV2; 8 bases align to TRBD2. V shed 6 bases, J shed 4 bases, and the junction held 10 bases outside the gene matches. This CDR3 has 15 residues. CDR1 is SNHLY and CDR2 is FYNNEI in the germline V gene. CDR3 in DNA: TGTGCCAGCAGGAGAGCGGGAGCGGTTGGAGAGACCCAGTACTTC. Protein product: CASRRAGAVGETQYF. The entire variable domain, with the rest obtained from reference TRBV2 and TRBJ2-5, is as follows: EPEVTQTPSHQVTQMGQEVILRCVPISNHLYFYWYRQILGQKVEFLVSFYNNEISEKSEIFDDQFSVERPDGSNFTLKIRSTKLEDSAMYFCASRRAGAVGETQYFGPGTRLLVL.

This sequence joins TRBV13 and TRBJ2-2; 7 bases fit TRBD2. The CDR3 spans 16 residues. CDR1 and CDR2 from the germline V gene are PRHDT and FYEKMQ (reference sequence). The junction had 7 bases not matched to a gene; V was cut back by 5 bases and J by 1 base. The CDR3 DNA is TGTGCCAGCAGCCCCCGGATAGCGGGGAACACCGGGGAGCTGTTTTTT. Protein product: CASSPRIAGNTGELFF.

This clonotype was observed at least ten times. The chain is built from TRBV28 and TRBJ1-2; TRBD1 agrees at 10 bases. The CDR3 sequence is 17 residues long. V was pared by 5 bases and J by 6 bases, with 15 bases of the junction left unmatched. From germline, CDR1 is MDHEN and CDR2 SYDVKM. For the CDR3, the DNA is TGTGCCAGCAGTCCGGTCCGTGGGACAGGGGATTTGAATGGCTACACCTTC. Translating it yields CASSPVRGTGDLNGYTF.

This clonotype came up a few times. The chain is built from TRBV4-1 and TRBJ2-3; tentatively, D is TRBD2 (6 bases). The CDR3 is 16 amino acids. The germline CDR1 and CDR2 sequences are MGHRA and YSYEKL. Deletions cut 0 bases from V and 4 bases from J, with 14 bases between. This chain's CDR3 is CASSQDGGASSDTQYF. In DNA form, the CDR3 reads TGCGCCAGCAGCCAAGACGGGGGAGCCTCTTCAGATACGCAGTATTTT.

This clonotype appeared many times. This rearrangement joins TRBV2 to TRBJ1-4; possibly TRBD1 for D (5 bases). V was trimmed by 6 bases and J by 8 bases, leaving 13 bases between them. Germline V CDR1 and CDR2: SNHLY, FYNNEI. The CDR3 extends over 13 amino acids. CDR3 residues: CASRGTLYEKLFF. DNA of the CDR3: TGTGCCAGCAGGGGGACTTTATACGAAAAACTGTTTTTT.

This clonotype was seen only a few times. A much larger clone lies one base from this, so it may be a read error. The chain employs TRBV20-1 and TRBJ2-3; 14 nucleotides match TRBD2. The V segment lost 3 bases and the J segment 8 bases; nucleotides outside the gene matches: 1. In germline, CDR1 is DFQATT, CDR2 SNEGSKA (reference sequence). This CDR3 is 13 amino acids long. The CDR3: CSARGLAGVTQYF. Here the CDR3 DNA reads TGCAGTGCTAGGGGACTAGCGGGAGTTACGCAGTATTTT.

The chain employs TRBV28 and TRBJ2-7; TRBD2 matches at 9 bases. The CDR3 is 16 residues long. V lost 5 bases to trimming and J lost 1 base; unmatched junction nucleotides: 9. Germline V gene lookup returns CDR1 MDHEN and CDR2 SYDVKM. For the CDR3, the DNA is TGTGCCAGCAGTCTCCAGACTAGCGGTATGTCCTACGAGCAGTACTTC. This translates into CASSLQTSGMSYEQYF. Looking up the rest from reference TRBV28 and TRBJ2-7 gives the full variable domain: DVKVTQSSRYLVKRTGEKVFLECVQDMDHENMFWYRQDPGLGLRLIYFSYDVKMKEKGDIPEGYSVSREKKERFSLILESASTNQTSMYLCASSLQTSGMSYEQYFGPGTRLTVT.

This clonotype was picked up many times. The chain has TRBV12-3 or TRBV12-4 and TRBJ1-4, with a possible D match to TRBD1 (5 bases). The V and J ends lost 3 bases and 8 bases respectively, with 10 bases between them. This CDR3 has 13 amino acids. CDR3 protein: CASSFQGGEKLFF. DNA for the CDR3: TGTGCCAGCAGTTTCCAGGGTGGCGAAAAACTGTTTTTT.

This clonotype appeared many times. The genes are TRBV2 and TRBJ2-7; TRBD2 might be the D (6 bases). Germline assignment: CDR1 SNHLY and CDR2 FYNNEI. The CDR3 totals 13 residues. Trimming removed 4 bases at V and 7 bases at J, with 14 bases between. The CDR3 nucleotides read TGTGCCAGCAGTGCCTCGCGGGAAAGAGAGCAGTACTTC. Translating gives CASSASREREQYF. Full variable domain (rest looked up from reference TRBV2 and TRBJ2-7): EPEVTQTPSHQVTQMGQEVILRCVPISNHLYFYWYRQILGQKVEFLVSFYNNEISEKSEIFDDQFSVERPDGSNFTLKIRSTKLEDSAMYFCASSASREREQYFGPGTRLTVT.

This clonotype was seen many times. The chain combines TRBV7-9 with TRBJ2-4, with 7 bases matching TRBD1. J was trimmed by 5 bases and V by 0 bases; bases with no gene match: 1. The length of the CDR3 is 14 residues. In germline, CDR1 is SEHNR, CDR2 FQNEAQ (reference sequence). The CDR3 nucleotides are TGTGCCAGCAGCTTAGCTGGGACAGAAAACATTCAGTACTTC. It encodes CASSLAGTENIQYF.

The sample holds a few counts of this clonotype. The chain carries TRBV6-4 and TRBJ1-6; D is perhaps TRBD1 (5 bases). This CDR3 region has 14 residues. The germline gives CDR1 MRHNA, CDR2 SNTAGT. V gave up 6 bases and J gave up 10 bases, with 16 bases separating them. CDR3 region: CASSELGPGSPLHF. The CDR3 DNA is TGTGCCAGCAGCGAGTTGGGGCCCGGCTCACCCCTCCACTTT.

This clonotype was seen more than once but under ten times. V and J are TRBV27 and TRBJ2-2, with TRBD1 matching over 7 bases. The CDR3 is 16 residues long. V lost 5 bases to trimming and J lost 0 bases; unmatched junction nucleotides: 6. Germline CDR1 is MNHEY and CDR2 is SMNVEV (reference sequence). CDR3 DNA sequence: TGTGCCAGCAGTCTCCCGGGACAGTCGAACACCGGGGAGCTGTTTTTT. It codes for CASSLPGQSNTGELFF.

In its sample, this clonotype was seen many times. The chain employs TRBV28 and TRBJ2-7; TRBD1 aligns across 7 bases. Germline V CDR1 and CDR2: MDHEN, SYDVKM. Germline trimming cut 5 bases from V and 3 bases from J; bases unmatched to any gene: 7. This CDR3 has 14 residues. The CDR3 here is CASSPGTDVYEQYF. The CDR3 DNA is TGTGCCAGCAGTCCCGGGACAGACGTCTACGAGCAGTACTTC.

In this sample, this clonotype turned up many times. The chain carries TRBV5-6 and TRBJ2-7; a possible D gene is TRBD2 (6 bases). CDR1 and CDR2 from the germline V gene are SGHDT and YYEEEE. The CDR3 runs to 14 residues. Trimming removed 4 bases at V and 3 bases at J, with 14 bases between. The CDR3 DNA follows: TGTGCCAGCAGCCCTACGGGACTCCTCTACGAGCAGTACTTC. It translates to CASSPTGLLYEQYF.

This clonotype came up many times. The J gene is TRBJ2-7, the V gene TRBV7-2; D perhaps matches TRBD2 (5 bases). The CDR3 extends over 13 amino acids. CDR1 is SGHTA and CDR2 is FQGNSA in the germline V gene. Trimming took off 0 bases at V and 5 bases at J, with 8 bases between the two ends. In DNA, the CDR3 is TGTGCCAGCAGCTTAGCAACAGCGGACGAGCAGTACTTC. Protein product: CASSLATADEQYF.

This clonotype has a count of ten or more. The V gene is TRBV12-3 or TRBV12-4, the J gene TRBJ2-2; D is uncertain. V was trimmed by 5 bases and J by 2 bases, leaving 15 bases between them. The CDR3 length is 16 residues. The CDR3 DNA reads as TGTGCCAGCAGTCCACGGCGGACCCTAAACACCGGGGAGCTGTTTTTT. The encoded protein is CASSPRRTLNTGELFF.

This clonotype appeared a few times. This chain connects TRBV28 to TRBJ2-2; 8 bases are a match to TRBD1. The CDR3 length is 15 residues. The germline gives CDR1 MDHEN, CDR2 SYDVKM. With V trimmed by 8 bases and J by 6 bases, 11 bases remained unmatched. CDR3 nucleotides: TGTGCCAGCTTCAGGGGGCGTAATTTTCCCGGGGAGCTGTTTTTT. Residues: CASFRGRNFPGELFF.

V is TRBV28 and J is TRBJ2-7; D possibly corresponds to TRBD2 (6 bases). Germline V gene data show CDR1 as MDHEN and CDR2 as SYDVKM. The V end was cut by 3 bases, the J end by 9 bases, with 15 bases between. The CDR3 has 13 amino acids. DNA of the CDR3: TGTGCCAGCAGTTTTGGCTACGTTAGCGGGCAGTACTTC. It encodes CASSFGYVSGQYF. Full variable domain (outside the CDR3, taken from reference TRBV28 and TRBJ2-7): DVKVTQSSRYLVKRTGEKVFLECVQDMDHENMFWYRQDPGLGLRLIYFSYDVKMKEKGDIPEGYSVSREKKERFSLILESASTNQTSMYLCASSFGYVSGQYFGPGTRLTVT.

The sample holds many counts of this clonotype. This chain connects TRBV28 to TRBJ2-2; D is tentatively TRBD1 or TRBD2 (6 bases each). Germline CDR1 and CDR2: MDHEN and SYDVKM. CDR3 length: 14 amino acids. The V and J ends lost 3 bases and 5 bases respectively, with 10 bases between them. The CDR3 coding sequence is TGTGCCAGCAGTTTCAGGGGAGGTACCGGGGAGCTGTTTTTT. Translation gives CASSFRGGTGELFF.

At least ten counts were recorded for this clonotype. The CDR3 sequence: CASSVAEGVNDEQFF. CDR3 bases: TGTGCCAGCAGTGTCGCGGAGGGGGTAAATGATGAGCAGTTCTTC. The chain uses TRBV2 and TRBJ2-1; tentatively, D is TRBD1 or TRBD2 (6 bases each). Trimming stripped 4 bases from V and 8 bases from J, with 18 bases between. Germline V gene sequence: CDR1 SNHLY, CDR2 FYNNEI. This CDR3 contains 15 residues. The entire variable domain, with the rest obtained from reference TRBV2 and TRBJ2-1, is as follows: EPEVTQTPSHQVTQMGQEVILRCVPISNHLYFYWYRQILGQKVEFLVSFYNNEISEKSEIFDDQFSVERPDGSNFTLKIRSTKLEDSAMYFCASSVAEGVNDEQFFGPGTRLTVL.

The chain recombines TRBV6-1 with TRBJ2-7; 11 bases agree with TRBD2. This CDR3 spans 15 amino acids. Germline lookup yields CDR1 MNHNS and CDR2 SASEGT. J was trimmed by 3 bases and V by 5 bases; bases with no gene match: 6. This CDR3 is CASSRGTSGNYEQYF. DNA for the CDR3: TGTGCCAGCAGTCGCGGGACTAGCGGAAACTACGAGCAGTACTTC.

There are many counts of this clonotype. The V and J genes are TRBV3-1 and TRBJ1-1; D is undetermined. The germline V gene has CDR1 LGHDT and CDR2 YNNKEL (reference sequence). V shed 1 base and J shed 11 bases, with 14 bases lying between them. The CDR3 consists of 13 residues. For the CDR3, the DNA is TGTGCCAGCAGCCAAGGTTCCCAGATCGGCGCTTTCTTT. Translation gives CASSQGSQIGAFF.

At least ten counts were recorded for this clonotype. The chain has TRBV5-1 and TRBJ2-7; D possibly uses TRBD1 or TRBD2 (5 bases each). Germline values: CDR1 SGHRS, CDR2 YFSETQ. V was clipped by 3 bases and J by 4 bases, with 14 bases between them. The CDR3 has 14 amino acids. CDR3 residues: CASSYTGTQYEQYF. For the CDR3, the DNA is TGCGCCAGCAGCTACACCGGGACGCAGTACGAGCAGTACTTC.

At least ten counts were recorded for this clonotype. The chain links TRBV20-1 to TRBJ2-7, with D possibly matching TRBD2 (5 bases). CDR1 and CDR2 from the germline V gene are DFQATT and SNEGSKA (reference sequence). The V and J ends lost 4 bases and 7 bases respectively, with 11 bases between them. This CDR3 has 11 residues. The CDR3 nucleotides are TGCAGTGCTAAAACATCGGGAGAGCAGTACTTC. This encodes CSAKTSGEQYF.